The 21 T cell receptor beta chains below all came from one sample that was sequenced in a study of identical twins' blood T cells. TCRdb analysed the 5' RACE reads with MiXCR anew, one entry per CDR3 protein. The sample lists 350,000 to 400,000 distinct CDR3 sequences; about 28% were seen once. The sequencing input was PBMCs. Receptors were obtained from a woman aged 18-49 years in good health.

This clonotype has only a few counts. The chain is built from TRBV2 and TRBJ2-2, with 7 bases matching TRBD2. CDR3 size: 14 residues. The V gene's germline CDR1 is SNHLY and CDR2 FYNNEI. Trimming took 3 bases from V and 6 from J; bases not matched to a gene: 4. The CDR3: CASSDGRGAGELFF. CDR3 sequence (DNA): TGTGCCAGCAGTGACGGCCGGGGGGCCGGGGAGCTGTTTTTT. Full variable domain (remainder filled in from reference TRBV2 and TRBJ2-2): EPEVTQTPSHQVTQMGQEVILRCVPISNHLYFYWYRQILGQKVEFLVSFYNNEISEKSEIFDDQFSVERPDGSNFTLKIRSTKLEDSAMYFCASSDGRGAGELFFGEGSRLTVL.

This clonotype was detected only a few times. This chain uses TRBV20-1 with TRBJ1-2, with D uncertain. The CDR3 runs 13 residues. Germline loops: CDR1 DFQATT, CDR2 SNEGSKA (reference sequence). The CDR3 spells CSIRRRSFYGYTF. CDR3 coding DNA: TGCAGCATAAGGAGAAGGAGCTTCTATGGCTACACCTTC.

Notes on this clonotype: A read error may be the cause here, since a much bigger clone is one base away. The rearrangement uses TRBV7-2 and TRBJ1-2; D is possibly TRBD1 (5 bases). CDR3 length: 14 residues. Deletions cut 5 bases from V and 10 bases from J, with 20 bases between. The germline gives CDR1 SGHTA, CDR2 FQGNSA. The CDR3 nucleotides are TGTGCCAGCAGCGCTTTACTCAGGGTGGGTGTCTACACCTTC. Translated: CASSALLRVGVYTF.

On this clonotype: A read error may be the cause here, since a much bigger clone is one base away. V is TRBV20-1 and J is TRBJ1-1, with 7 bases aligning to TRBD1. The CDR3 has 14 residues. CDR1 DFQATT and CDR2 SNEGSKA come from the germline V gene (reference sequence). V lost 4 bases to trimming and J lost 5 bases; unmatched junction nucleotides: 10. The CDR3 spells CSATLTGRGTEAFF. The CDR3 DNA sequence: TGCAGTGCTACTCTGACAGGGAGGGGGACTGAAGCTTTCTTT.

The sample holds a few counts of this clonotype. The chain joins TRBV6-1 to TRBJ1-2; a weak D match, TRBD1 (5 bases). Trimming cost V 8 bases and J 0 bases, with 28 bases left between them. CDR3 length: 19 amino acids. The germline V gene has CDR1 MNHNS and CDR2 SASEGT. The CDR3 loop reads CASDWQGRGLHLANYGYTF. DNA for the CDR3: TGTGCCAGCGACTGGCAGGGACGGGGTTTGCATCTGGCTAACTATGGCTACACCTTC.

This clonotype showed up many times. The chain combines TRBV6-2 or TRBV6-3 with TRBJ2-3; TRBD1 matches 8 bases. With 8 bases clipped from V and 3 bases from J, the junction kept 10 bases outside the gene matches. Germline loops: CDR1 MNHEY, CDR2 SVGEGT. CDR3 length: 15 residues. The CDR3 DNA reads TGTGCCAGCTGTCTAGGACAGGGTCGGACAGATACGCAGTATTTT. The encoded protein is CASCLGQGRTDTQYF.

Turning to this clonotype: A read error may produce the germline difference seen at one junction end. The chain carries TRBV5-1 and TRBJ1-4; D uncertain. This CDR3 comprises 14 residues. Germline CDR1 reads SGHRS; CDR2 reads YFSETQ. CDR3 DNA sequence: TGCGTCAGCAGCTTTTTCGGCGCGGAAGAAAAACTGTTTTTT. Translated, it gives CVSSFFGAEEKLFF.

This clonotype was detected ten times or more. The chain recombines TRBV20-1 with TRBJ2-3; D might be TRBD2 (6 bases). V dropped 5 bases and J dropped 1 base, with 16 bases sitting between them. The length of the CDR3 is 15 residues. Germline V gene data show CDR1 as DFQATT and CDR2 as SNEGSKA (reference sequence). The CDR3, as DNA: TGCAGTGCTCTCTCGGTCGAGCGGGGCACAGATACGCAGTATTTT. Translated, it gives CSALSVERGTDTQYF.

The chain couples TRBV5-1 to TRBJ1-1; D is perhaps TRBD1 (6 bases). Germline CDR1 is SGHRS and CDR2 is YFSETQ. This CDR3 has 14 amino acids. The V end was cut by 5 bases, the J end by 0 bases, with 11 bases between. CDR3 region: CASRHDRMNTEAFF. The CDR3 coding sequence is TGCGCCAGCAGGCACGACAGGATGAACACTGAAGCTTTCTTT.

Concerning this clonotype itself: Possible read error: a much larger clone is one base away. CDR3 sequence (DNA): TGCAGCGCCCTGAAGTCGAACACCGTGGAGCTGTTTTTT. Translating it yields CSALKSNTVELFF. The gene calls are TRBV29-1 and TRBJ2-2; no reliable D call. Germline V lookup: CDR1 SQVTM, CDR2 ANQGSEA. The CDR3 spans 13 residues.

The chain joins TRBV2 to TRBJ1-2; unclear D gene. CDR3 length: 11 residues. From germline, CDR1 is SNHLY and CDR2 FYNNEI. Trimming pared 8 bases from V and 5 bases from J, leaving 9 bases between. For the CDR3, the DNA is TGTGCCAGCGGAGGTTATTATGGCTACACCTTC. It is translated as CASGGYYGYTF.

This clonotype occurred once. This sequence joins TRBV20-1 and TRBJ2-3, with 7 bases that match TRBD2. Germline-derived CDR1 and CDR2 are DFQATT and SNEGSKA (reference sequence). The CDR3 has 15 residues. With V trimmed by 0 bases and J by 6 bases, 9 bases remained unmatched. The CDR3 is CSARDPKGGWDTQYF. DNA for the CDR3: TGCAGTGCTAGAGATCCGAAGGGAGGGTGGGATACGCAGTATTTT.

The chain employs TRBV20-1 and TRBJ1-3; D unclear. CDR3 length: 14 amino acids. Per the germline V gene, CDR1 is DFQATT and CDR2 is SNEGSKA (reference sequence). V was trimmed by 5 bases and J by 0 bases, leaving 11 bases between them. The CDR3 here is CSADGPNSGNTIYF. DNA for the CDR3: TGCAGTGCTGATGGTCCTAACTCTGGAAACACCATATATTTT.

This clonotype was detected many times. The rearrangement links TRBV6-6 to TRBJ1-4, with 9 bases fitting TRBD1. Germline trimming cut 3 bases from V and 16 bases from J; bases unmatched to any gene: 9. CDR3 size: 13 residues. CDR1 and CDR2 from the germline V gene are MNHNY and SVGAGI (reference sequence). The CDR3, as DNA: TGTGCCAGCAGTTATAGCCCAGGACAGGGGACGTTTTTT. Its protein is CASSYSPGQGTFF.

At least ten counts were recorded for this clonotype. This sequence joins TRBV5-1 and TRBJ1-1, with D perhaps matching TRBD1 (6 bases). CDR3 length: 16 amino acids. Germline CDR1 is SGHRS and CDR2 is YFSETQ. V was shortened by 4 bases and J by 3 bases, with 19 bases between the two germline ends. CDR3 DNA: TGCGCCAGCAGCCGGAGGGGGGGCGAAGAGGACACTGAAGCTTTCTTT. Amino acids: CASSRRGGEEDTEAFF.

Only a few counts were recorded for this clonotype. The V gene is TRBV20-1, the J gene TRBJ2-7, with 14 bases identical to TRBD2. The CDR3 contains 14 residues. Germline V gene sequence: CDR1 DFQATT, CDR2 SNEGSKA (reference sequence). Trimming removed 6 bases from V and 3 bases from J; junction bases left unmatched: 4. CDR3 sequence reads: CSAQGLAGDYEQYF. The CDR3 nucleotides read TGCAGTGCCCAGGGACTAGCGGGAGACTACGAGCAGTACTTC.

The V gene is TRBV5-1, the J gene TRBJ2-2; D gene uncertain. Germline CDR1 SGHRS, CDR2 YFSETQ. Trimming took 0 bases from V and 0 from J, leaving 6 bases between them. The CDR3 sequence is 15 residues long. CDR3 DNA sequence: TGCGCCAGCAGCTTGGTCCAGCCGAACACCGGGGAGCTGTTTTTT. This codes for CASSLVQPNTGELFF.

V is TRBV18 and J is TRBJ2-1; 8 bases are a match to TRBD2. The length of the CDR3 is 18 residues. CDR1 is KGHSH, CDR2 LQKENI, per germline. The V gene end was trimmed by 2 bases and the J gene end by 0 bases; junction bases not matched to a gene: 9. The CDR3: CASSPLTSGGSSYNEQFF. The CDR3 DNA is TGTGCCAGCTCACCATTAACTTCGGGGGGGAGCTCCTACAATGAGCAGTTCTTC. The whole variable domain, remainder taken from reference TRBV18 and TRBJ2-1, is NAGVMQNPRHLVRRRGQEARLRCSPMKGHSHVYWYRQLPEEGLKFMVYLQKENIIDESGMPKERFSAEFPKEGPSILRIQQVVRGDSAAYFCASSPLTSGGSSYNEQFFGPGTRLTVL.

Concerning this clonotype: One junction end disagrees with the germline gene, perhaps due to a read error. The chain employs TRBV5-1 and TRBJ2-2; TRBD2 is a possible D gene (5 bases). CDR1 is SGHRS and CDR2 is YFSETQ in the germline V gene. The CDR3 is made up of 16 amino acids. The CDR3 region has the DNA TGCGCCAGCAGCTTGGTAGCAGCACCGAACACCGGGGAGCCGTTTTTT. This codes for CASSLVAAPNTGEPFF.

V usage is TRBV29-1 and J usage is TRBJ1-4, with D possibly TRBD1 on 6 matching bases. The CDR3 spans 13 residues. CDR1 is SQVTM and CDR2 is ANQGSEA in the germline V gene. The V and J ends lost 6 bases and 5 bases respectively, with 13 bases between them. The CDR3 here is CSVFTGFNEKLFF. The CDR3 nucleotides are TGCAGCGTCTTCACAGGGTTCAATGAAAAACTGTTTTTT.

The chain employs TRBV5-1 and TRBJ2-3; TRBD2 agrees at 11 bases. Germline CDR1 is SGHRS and CDR2 is YFSETQ. CDR3 length: 16 residues. V shed 4 bases and J 5 bases; nucleotides not matched to a gene: 9. The CDR3 spells CASSPLLAGVQDTQYF. The CDR3 coding sequence is TGCGCCAGCAGCCCCTTACTAGCGGGAGTTCAAGATACGCAGTATTTT.